This TCR beta chain emerged from a study of cytomegalovirus exposure and HLA in healthy donors. The CDR3 contains 18 residues. Trimming at V came to 0 bases and at J to 6 bases, leaving 13 bases not matched to a gene. Germline CDR1 LGHNA, CDR2 YSLEER. The study ran its PCR with 60 Vbeta and 13 Jbeta primers. Repertoires were generated with immunoSEQ multiplex PCR, while TCRdb's copy carries only in-frame clones and drops some. The data contain 90,000 to 150,000 clones, roughly 14% of them singletons. Findings and limits, study-wide: Links to common viral pathogens appeared, in a later analysis, for several of the most significant clusters.

Points on this clone: Its specificity is unknown.

The specimen was PBMCs. This sequence originates from a woman younger than 30 in good health and CMV-seronegative. The V and J genes are TRBV4-3 and TRBJ2-1, with 8 bases matching TRBD2. DNA for the CDR3: TGCGCCAGCAGCCAAGATTATAAACCGGGACTAGTATTCAATGAGCAGTTCTTC. Amino acid sequence: CASSQDYKPGLVFNEQFF.